The clone carrying this T cell receptor (beta chain) was counted many times. The antigen is unknown. Germline V lookup: CDR1 SGHVS, CDR2 FNYEAQ. V was trimmed by 5 bases and J by 1 base, leaving 11 bases between them. The CDR3 is 14 amino acids. MiXCR was run by TCRdb on the reads, yielding one entry per CDR3 protein. The sample consists of some 120,000 distinct CDR3 sequences, roughly a tenth of them appearing once. The sample is drawn from a study of T cell repertoires in cytomegalovirus infection. About the study: Matching HLA type and CMV infection were both indicated by public TCR beta signatures.

The chain uses TRBV7-6 and TRBJ2-5, with D possibly TRBD2 on 6 matching bases. Source material: PBMCs, sequenced either directly or after in vitro stimulation (not recorded which). The sequence came from a human donor in good health (CMV status not recorded). Some clones in this sample may be carry-over from other donors' samples. The CDR3 protein is CASSPTGVQETQYF. Here the CDR3 DNA reads TGTGCCAGCAGCCCCACGGGGGTCCAAGAGACCCAGTACTTC.